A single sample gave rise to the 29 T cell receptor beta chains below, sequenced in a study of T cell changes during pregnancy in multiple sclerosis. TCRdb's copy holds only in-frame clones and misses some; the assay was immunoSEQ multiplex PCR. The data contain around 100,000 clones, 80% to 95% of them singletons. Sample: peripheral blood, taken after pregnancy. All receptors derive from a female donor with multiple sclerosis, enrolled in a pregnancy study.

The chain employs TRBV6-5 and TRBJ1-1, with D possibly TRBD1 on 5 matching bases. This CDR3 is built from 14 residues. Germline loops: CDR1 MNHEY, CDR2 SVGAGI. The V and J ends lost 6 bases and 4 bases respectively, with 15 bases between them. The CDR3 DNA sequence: TGTGCCAGCAGCCTGCAGATAGGGGCCACTGAAGCTTTCTTT. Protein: CASSLQIGATEAFF.

CDR3 sequence reads: CASSSGTVGNQPQHF. Here the CDR3 DNA reads TGTGCCAGCAGTTCCGGGACAGTGGGCAATCAGCCCCAGCATTTT. The rearrangement links TRBV27 to TRBJ1-5, with 7 bases fitting TRBD1. CDR3 length: 15 residues. CDR1 and CDR2 (germline): MNHEY, SMNVEV (reference sequence). Trimming took 4 bases from V and 2 from J; bases not matched to a gene: 5.

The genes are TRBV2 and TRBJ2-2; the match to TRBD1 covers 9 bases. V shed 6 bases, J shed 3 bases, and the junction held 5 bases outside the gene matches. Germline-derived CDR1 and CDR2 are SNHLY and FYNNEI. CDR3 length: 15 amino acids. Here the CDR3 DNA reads TGTGCCAGCAGAGTTGACAGGGGGGACACCGGGGAGCTGTTTTTT. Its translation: CASRVDRGDTGELFF.

CDR3 nucleotide sequence: TGTGCCAGTAATCCTCATTTTGCGGGGGGGCCCGGGGAGCTGTTTTTT. This sequence encodes CASNPHFAGGPGELFF. The genes are TRBV19 and TRBJ2-2, with 9 bases lining up with TRBD2. The V and J ends lost 7 bases and 6 bases, in that order; junction bases with no gene match: 12. This CDR3 is 16 amino acids long. Germline CDR1 LNHDA, CDR2 SQIVND (reference sequence).

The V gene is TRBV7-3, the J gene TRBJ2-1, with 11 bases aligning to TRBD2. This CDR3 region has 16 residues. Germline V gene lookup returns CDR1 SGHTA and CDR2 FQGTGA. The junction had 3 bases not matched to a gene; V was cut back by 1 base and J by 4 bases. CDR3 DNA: TGTGCCAGCAGCTTAAGTGGGACTAGCGGTTACAATGAGCAGTTCTTC. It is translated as CASSLSGTSGYNEQFF.

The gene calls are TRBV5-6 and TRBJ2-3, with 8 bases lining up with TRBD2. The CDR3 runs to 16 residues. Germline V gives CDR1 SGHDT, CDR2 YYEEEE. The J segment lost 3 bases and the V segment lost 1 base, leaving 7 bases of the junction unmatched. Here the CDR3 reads CASSLRFGGATDTQYF. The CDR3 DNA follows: TGTGCCAGCAGCTTGCGCTTCGGGGGGGCAACAGATACGCAGTATTTT.

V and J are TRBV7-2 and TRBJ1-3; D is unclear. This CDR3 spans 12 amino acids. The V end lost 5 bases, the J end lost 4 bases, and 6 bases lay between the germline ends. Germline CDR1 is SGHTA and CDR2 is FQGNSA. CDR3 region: CASSPLGNTIYF. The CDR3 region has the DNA TGTGCCAGCAGCCCTTTAGGAAACACCATATATTTT.

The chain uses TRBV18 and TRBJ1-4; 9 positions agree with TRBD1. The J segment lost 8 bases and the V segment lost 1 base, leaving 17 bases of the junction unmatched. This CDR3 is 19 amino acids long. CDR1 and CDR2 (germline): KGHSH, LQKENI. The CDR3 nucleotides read TGTGCCAGCTCACCACAACAGGGGGCATATGGTACCCTTGAAGAAAAACTGTTTTTT. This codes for CASSPQQGAYGTLEEKLFF.

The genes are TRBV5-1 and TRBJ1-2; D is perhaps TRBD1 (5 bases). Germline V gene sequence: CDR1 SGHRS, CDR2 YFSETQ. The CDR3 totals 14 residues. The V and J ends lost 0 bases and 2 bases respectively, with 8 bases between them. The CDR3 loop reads CASSLAYRNYGYTF. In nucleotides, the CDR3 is TGCGCCAGCAGCTTGGCTTACAGGAACTATGGCTACACCTTC.

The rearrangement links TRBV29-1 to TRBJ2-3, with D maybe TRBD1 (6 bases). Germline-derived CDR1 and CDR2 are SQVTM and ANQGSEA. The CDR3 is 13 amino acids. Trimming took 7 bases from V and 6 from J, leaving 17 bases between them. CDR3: CSAGRQERDTQYF. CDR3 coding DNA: TGCAGCGCTGGGAGACAGGAGAGGGATACGCAGTATTTT.

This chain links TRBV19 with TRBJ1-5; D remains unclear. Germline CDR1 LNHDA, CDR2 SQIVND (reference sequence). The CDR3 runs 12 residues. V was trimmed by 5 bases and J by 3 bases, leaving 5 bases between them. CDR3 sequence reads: CASSDYNQPQHF. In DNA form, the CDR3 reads TGTGCCAGTAGTGACTACAATCAGCCCCAGCATTTT.

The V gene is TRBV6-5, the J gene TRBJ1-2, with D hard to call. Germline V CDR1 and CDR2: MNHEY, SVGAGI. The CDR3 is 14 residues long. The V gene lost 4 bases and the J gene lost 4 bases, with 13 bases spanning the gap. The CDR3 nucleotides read TGTGCCAGCAGTTCCCGAGGGAGGTCCTATGGCTACACCTTC. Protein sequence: CASSSRGRSYGYTF.

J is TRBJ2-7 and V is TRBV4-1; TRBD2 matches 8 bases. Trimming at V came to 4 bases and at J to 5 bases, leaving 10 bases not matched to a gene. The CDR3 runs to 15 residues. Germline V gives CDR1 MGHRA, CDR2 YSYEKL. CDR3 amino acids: CASSPHGLAQDEQYF. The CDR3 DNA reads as TGCGCCAGCAGCCCTCACGGACTAGCTCAAGACGAGCAGTACTTC.

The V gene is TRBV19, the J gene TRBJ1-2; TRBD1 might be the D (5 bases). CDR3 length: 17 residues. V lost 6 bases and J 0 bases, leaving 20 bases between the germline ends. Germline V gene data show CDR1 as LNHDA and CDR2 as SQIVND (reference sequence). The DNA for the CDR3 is TGTGCCAGTAGAACTTTAGGTGGGGGAGGCCCTAACTATGGCTACACCTTC. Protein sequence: CASRTLGGGGPNYGYTF. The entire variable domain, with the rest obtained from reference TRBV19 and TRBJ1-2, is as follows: DGGITQSPKYLFRKEGQNVTLSCEQNLNHDAMYWYRQDPGQGLRLIYYSQIVNDFQKGDIAEGYSVSREKKESFPLTVTSAQKNPTAFYLCASRTLGGGGPNYGYTFGSGTRLTVV.

In DNA form, the CDR3 reads TGTGCCAGCTCACCACCGTTGGGGGGGCAAGAGACCCAGTACTTC. Residues: CASSPPLGGQETQYF. The J gene is TRBJ2-5, the V gene TRBV18, with 7 bases aligning to TRBD2. V lost 0 bases and J lost 2; bases outside the gene matches: 3. The CDR3 is 15 residues long. In germline, CDR1 is KGHSH, CDR2 LQKENI. Using reference TRBV18 and TRBJ2-5 for the parts outside the CDR3, the full variable domain is NAGVMQNPRHLVRRRGQEARLRCSPMKGHSHVYWYRQLPEEGLKFMVYLQKENIIDESGMPKERFSAEFPKEGPSILRIQQVVRGDSAAYFCASSPPLGGQETQYFGPGTRLLVL.

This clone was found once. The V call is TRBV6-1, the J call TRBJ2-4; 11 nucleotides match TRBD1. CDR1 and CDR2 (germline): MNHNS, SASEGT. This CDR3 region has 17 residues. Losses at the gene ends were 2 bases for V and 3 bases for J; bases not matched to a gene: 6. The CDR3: CASSEWGTGGSKNIQYF. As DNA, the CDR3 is TGTGCCAGCAGTGAATGGGGGACAGGGGGGAGCAAAAACATTCAGTACTTC.

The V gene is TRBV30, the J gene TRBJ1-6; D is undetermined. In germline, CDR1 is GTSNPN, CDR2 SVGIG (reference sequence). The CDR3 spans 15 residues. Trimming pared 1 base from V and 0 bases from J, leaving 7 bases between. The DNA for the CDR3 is TGTGCCTGGAGTGGTAGGAGCTCCTATAATTCACCCCTCCACTTT. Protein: CAWSGRSSYNSPLHF.

The CDR3 sequence: CASSSLKPLADLQETQYF. CDR3 nucleotide sequence: TGTGCCAGCAGTTCCCTAAAGCCACTAGCGGACCTTCAAGAGACCCAGTACTTC. The chain recombines TRBV27 with TRBJ2-5, with TRBD2 matching over 8 bases. Germline V gives CDR1 MNHEY, CDR2 SMNVEV (reference sequence). The CDR3 is 18 residues long. Trimming cost V 4 bases and J 2 bases; bases outside gene matches: 15.

The chain's CDR3 is CASSPTTGTYNEQFF. The CDR3 coding sequence is TGTGCCAGCAGTCCGACGACAGGGACCTACAATGAGCAGTTCTTC. This chain connects TRBV27 to TRBJ2-1, with TRBD1 matching 7 bases. Germline V gene data show CDR1 as MNHEY and CDR2 as SMNVEV (reference sequence). V dropped 5 bases and J dropped 2; count of bases not matched to a gene: 6. This CDR3 is 15 amino acids long.

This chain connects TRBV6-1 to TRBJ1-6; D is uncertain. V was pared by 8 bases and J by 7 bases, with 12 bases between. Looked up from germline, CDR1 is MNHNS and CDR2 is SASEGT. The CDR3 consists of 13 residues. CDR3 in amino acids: CASWRRLNSPLHF. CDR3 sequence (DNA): TGTGCCAGCTGGCGGCGACTAAATTCACCCCTCCACTTT.

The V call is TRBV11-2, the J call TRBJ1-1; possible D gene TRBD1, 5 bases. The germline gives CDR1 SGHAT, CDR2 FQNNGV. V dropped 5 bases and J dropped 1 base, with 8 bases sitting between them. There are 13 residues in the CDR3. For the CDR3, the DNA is TGTGCCAGCAGCCGCGGGGGGAACACTGAAGCTTTCTTT. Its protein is CASSRGGNTEAFF.

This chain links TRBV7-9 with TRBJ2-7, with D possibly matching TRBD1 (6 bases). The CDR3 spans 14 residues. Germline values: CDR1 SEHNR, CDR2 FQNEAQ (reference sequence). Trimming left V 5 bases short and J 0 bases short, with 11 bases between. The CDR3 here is CASSQTGSSYEQYF. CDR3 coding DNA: TGTGCCAGCAGCCAAACAGGGAGCTCCTACGAGCAGTACTTC.

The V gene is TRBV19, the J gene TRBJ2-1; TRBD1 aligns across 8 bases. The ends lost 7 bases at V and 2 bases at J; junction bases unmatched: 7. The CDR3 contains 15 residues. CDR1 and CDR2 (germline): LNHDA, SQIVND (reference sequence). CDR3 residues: CASTPGTGPYNEQFF. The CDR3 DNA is TGTGCCAGTACCCCCGGGACAGGCCCCTACAATGAGCAGTTCTTC.

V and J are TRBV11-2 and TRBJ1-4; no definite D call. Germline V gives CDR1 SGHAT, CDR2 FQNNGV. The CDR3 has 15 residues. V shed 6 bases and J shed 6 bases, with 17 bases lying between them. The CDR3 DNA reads TGTGCCAGCAGGCAGCCCGGGCGGGCTCATGAAAAACTGTTTTTT. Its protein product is CASRQPGRAHEKLFF. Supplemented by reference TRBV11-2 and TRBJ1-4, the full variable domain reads EAGVAQSPRYKIIEKRQSVAFWCNPISGHATLYWYQQILGQGPKLLIQFQNNGVVDDSQLPKDRFSAERLKGVDSTLKIQPAKLEDSAVYLCASRQPGRAHEKLFFGSGTQLSVL.

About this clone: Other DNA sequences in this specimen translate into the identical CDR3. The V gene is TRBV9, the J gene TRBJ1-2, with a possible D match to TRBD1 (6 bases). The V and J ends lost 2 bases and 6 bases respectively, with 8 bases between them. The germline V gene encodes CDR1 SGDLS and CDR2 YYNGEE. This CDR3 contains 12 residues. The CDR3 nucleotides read TGTGCCAGCAGCGTGGGGGCACATGGCTACACCTTC. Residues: CASSVGAHGYTF.

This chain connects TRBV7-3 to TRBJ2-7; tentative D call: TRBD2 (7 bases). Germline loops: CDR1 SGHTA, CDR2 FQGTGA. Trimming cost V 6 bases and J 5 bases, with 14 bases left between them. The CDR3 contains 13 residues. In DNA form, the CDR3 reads TGTGCCAGCAGTCACGGGGGGCTGGACGAGCAGTACTTC. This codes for CASSHGGLDEQYF.

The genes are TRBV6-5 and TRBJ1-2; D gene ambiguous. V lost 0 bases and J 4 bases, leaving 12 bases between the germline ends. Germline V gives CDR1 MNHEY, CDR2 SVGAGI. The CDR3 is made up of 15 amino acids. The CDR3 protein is CASSYSRESGYGYTF. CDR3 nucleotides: TGTGCCAGCAGTTACTCAAGGGAGTCAGGCTATGGCTACACCTTC.

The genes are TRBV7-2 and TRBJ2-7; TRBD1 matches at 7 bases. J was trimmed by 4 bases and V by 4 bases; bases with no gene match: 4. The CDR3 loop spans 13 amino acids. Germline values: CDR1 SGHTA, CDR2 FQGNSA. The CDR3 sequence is CASSSWDRYEQYF. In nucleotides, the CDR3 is TGTGCCAGCAGCTCCTGGGACAGATACGAGCAGTACTTC.

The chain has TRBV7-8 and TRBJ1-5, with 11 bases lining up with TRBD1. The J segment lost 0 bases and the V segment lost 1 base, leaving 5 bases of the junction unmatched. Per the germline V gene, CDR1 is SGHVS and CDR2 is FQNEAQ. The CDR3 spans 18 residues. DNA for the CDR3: TGTGCCAGCAGCTTAGGGACAGGGGGCCTCAATAGCAATCAGCCCCAGCATTTT. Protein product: CASSLGTGGLNSNQPQHF. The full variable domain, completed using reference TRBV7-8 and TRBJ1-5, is GAGVSQSPRYKVAKRGQDVALRCDPISGHVSLFWYQQALGQGPEFLTYFQNEAQLDKSGLPSDRFFAERPEGSVSTLKIQRTQQEDSAVYLCASSLGTGGLNSNQPQHFGDGTRLSIL.